This section outlines one TCR beta chain sequence together with its context. The sample originates from a study of blood T cell repertoires in COVID-19. Study at large: T cells, B-cell-depleted T cells, or PBMCs supplied cDNA or gDNA.

In Seattle, patients joined the study during active infection and were tracked longitudinally. The germline CDR1 and CDR2 sequences are SGHRS and YFSETQ. The trim removed 4 bases at V and 1 base at J, leaving 3 bases unmatched. This CDR3 is built from 15 residues. Authors' processing steps: Scientists estimated how many nucleated cells there were by amplifying reference gene primers. Assay: immunoSEQ multiplex PCR; the TCRdb copy retains only in-frame clones and omits some. That table is the source of V, J and clone size, and D and trimming were worked out from the DNA. The sample has about 30,000 clones, over 75% seen once; the top ten hold around 3.2%.

The clonotype originates from an older man with COVID-19, enrolled during active disease. Sample: peripheral blood. The chain has TRBV5-1 and TRBJ2-3; 10 bases align to TRBD2. In nucleotides, the CDR3 is TGCGCCAGCAGCCGGGGGACTAGCGGCACAGATACGCAGTATTTT. This encodes CASSRGTSGTDTQYF.